This section outlines one T cell receptor beta chain sequence together with its context. Its antigen is undetermined. These data are taken from a study of shared clonotypes between healthy human individuals. Whole-study results and caveats: Sharing of clonotypes among donors was expected to vary with sequencing depth.

Unsorted PBMC DNA underwent sequencing on ten immunoSEQ deep assay plates. Per the authors' pipeline: Owing to the provision of junction-only sequences devoid of quality scores by immunoSEQ, filtering differed. The repertoire was sequenced with immunoSEQ multiplex PCR; TCRdb's copy has only in-frame clones and lacks some. V and J calls and clone size are as listed in that table; D and trimming were resolved from the DNA. Among hundreds of thousands of clones, around 75% were seen once, and the ten largest hold around 13%. Trimming took 7 bases from V and 4 from J, leaving 13 bases between them. CDR3 size: 13 residues. Looked up from germline, CDR1 is MDHEN and CDR2 is SYDVKM.

The chain carries TRBV28 and TRBJ1-2; possible D gene TRBD1, 5 bases. The sequenced sample was PBMCs. The sequence came from a woman between 35 and 50 years old in good health. Some clones in this sample may be carry-over from other donors' samples. For the CDR3, the DNA is TGTGCCAGCACCGGTGGGGGGGTCTATGGCTACACCTTC. Amino acid sequence: CASTGGGVYGYTF.